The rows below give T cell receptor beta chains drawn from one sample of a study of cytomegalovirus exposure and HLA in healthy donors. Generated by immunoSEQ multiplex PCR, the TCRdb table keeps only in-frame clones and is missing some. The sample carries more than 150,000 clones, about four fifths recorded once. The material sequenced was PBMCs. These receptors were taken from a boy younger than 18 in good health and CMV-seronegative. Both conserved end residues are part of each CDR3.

CDR3 protein: CASSFDGTGIYEQYF
V gene: TRBV27

CDR3 protein: CASSLANPLQRSYGYTF
V gene: TRBV5-5

CDR3 protein: CASSQKLAGAGELFF
V gene: TRBV14

CDR3 protein: CASSVGGQYGYTF
V gene: TRBV9

CDR3 protein: CASSTRQGDGYTF
V gene: TRBV6-5

CDR3 protein: CASSLRMASDSTDTQYF
V gene: TRBV4-1

CDR3 protein: CAWSAGTGVIYEQYF
V gene: TRBV30

CDR3 protein: CASSGTSGGNEQFF
V gene: TRBV7-3

CDR3 protein: CAWKEAGSTYGYTF
V gene: TRBV30

CDR3 protein: CASSTTILADLDIQYF
V gene: TRBV28

CDR3 protein: CASSEVFGDRESEQYF
V gene: TRBV2

CDR3 protein: CASSLRTSGTDTQYF
V gene: TRBV7-3

CDR3 protein: CASSLDGRGYTF
V gene: TRBV7-9

CDR3 protein: CASKSVLQTFF
V gene: TRBV27

CDR3 protein: CASSGTGNQPQHF
V gene: TRBV25-1

CDR3 protein: CASSGQSTPANYGYTF
V gene: TRBV9

CDR3 protein: CASSVEVTGPLNF
V gene: TRBV6-4

CDR3 protein: CATRPSGTKGGYTF
V gene: TRBV19

CDR3 protein: CSVEDRGTEAFF
V gene: TRBV29-1

CDR3 protein: CASSEAVVSGGKNIQYF
V gene: TRBV2

CDR3 protein: CAISAEAYYGYTF
V gene: TRBV10-3

CDR3 protein: CASSLGQGFEGKLFF
V gene: TRBV7-9

CDR3 protein: CAISGGLPLGDTQYF
V gene: TRBV10-3

CDR3 protein: CASSPTQTGLGYTEAFF
V gene: TRBV13

CDR3 protein: CSVERPPETQYF
V gene: TRBV29-1

CDR3 protein: CASRGGEAGELFF
V gene: TRBV25-1

CDR3 protein: CASSSTELQPQHF
V gene: TRBV27

CDR3 protein: CASAFPGVGELFF
V gene: TRBV2

CDR3 protein: CAWKQGVYGYTF
V gene: TRBV30

CDR3 protein: CASSPLAGENTEAFF
V gene: TRBV18

CDR3 protein: CASSPSGMITDTQYF
V gene: TRBV5-6

CDR3 protein: CARETGGRLF
V gene: TRBV7-9

CDR3 protein: CASSNLPTPYEQYF
V gene: TRBV11-2

CDR3 protein: CAWSRFGQLKTQYF
V gene: TRBV30

CDR3 protein: CASSQPGLAGFYEQYF
V gene: TRBV4-1

CDR3 protein: CASSIGMGNTEAFF
V gene: TRBV2

CDR3 protein: CASSYSQAGGRYTF
V gene: TRBV6-5

CDR3 protein: CASSRYGSSYNSPLHF
V gene: TRBV5-4

CDR3 protein: CASSLTGSENSPLHF
V gene: TRBV5-1

CDR3 protein: CASSAGTSGSYEQYF
V gene: TRBV9

CDR3 protein: CASSSDAGTGAGYTF
V gene: TRBV7-3

CDR3 protein: CASSEDNSYNEQFF
V gene: TRBV6-1

CDR3 protein: CASSRPDRVPYEQYF
V gene: TRBV5-4

CDR3 protein: CASSLDGRHRETQYF
V gene: TRBV11-3

CDR3 protein: CASMGQGGEAFF
V gene: TRBV2

CDR3 protein: CASSSGGEGGYTF
V gene: TRBV7-8

CDR3 protein: CAWRAGMNTEAFF
V gene: TRBV30

CDR3 protein: CASSASTGRQETQYF
V gene: TRBV5-1

CDR3 protein: CASNLQEYNEQFF
V gene: TRBV28

CDR3 protein: CASSLGLQGAGNEQFF
V gene: TRBV7-6

CDR3 protein: CASSVGWRSYEQYF
V gene: TRBV9

CDR3 protein: CASSPLGHQAQPQHF
V gene: TRBV28

CDR3 protein: CASHSGNLYNEQFF
V gene: TRBV2